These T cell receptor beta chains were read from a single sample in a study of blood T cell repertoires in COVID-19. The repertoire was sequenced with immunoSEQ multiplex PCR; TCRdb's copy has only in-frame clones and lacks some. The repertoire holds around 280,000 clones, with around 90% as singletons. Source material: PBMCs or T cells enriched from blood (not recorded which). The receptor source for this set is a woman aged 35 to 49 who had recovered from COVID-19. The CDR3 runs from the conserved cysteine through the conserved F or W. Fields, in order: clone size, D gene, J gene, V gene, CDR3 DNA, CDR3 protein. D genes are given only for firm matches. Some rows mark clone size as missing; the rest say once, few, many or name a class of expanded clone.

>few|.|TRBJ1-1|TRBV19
TGTGCCAGTAGATCCCCAGGGTACGACACTGAAGCTTTCTTT
CASRSPGYDTEAFF
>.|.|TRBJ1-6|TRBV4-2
TGTGCCAGCAGCCAAGCAATTCCAGGCAATTCACCCCTCCACTTT
CASSQAIPGNSPLHF
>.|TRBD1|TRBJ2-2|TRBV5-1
TGCGCCAGCAGCTTGGCTTGGGACAGTGTTAACACCGGGGAGCTGTTTTTT
CASSLAWDSVNTGELFF
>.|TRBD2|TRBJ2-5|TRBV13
TGTGCCAGCAGCACGGGACTAGCTCAGGAGACCCAGTACTTC
CASSTGLAQETQYF
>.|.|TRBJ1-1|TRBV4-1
TGCGCCAGCAGCCCGAACCCCGGGAAGAACACTGAAGCTTTCTTT
CASSPNPGKNTEAFF
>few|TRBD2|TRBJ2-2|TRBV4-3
TGCGCCAGCAGCCAAGCCAGAGGACTAGCGAACACCGGGGAGCTGTTTTTT
CASSQARGLANTGELFF
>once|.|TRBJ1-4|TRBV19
TGTGCCAGTAGTATATTTCGGGCAACTAATGAAAAACTGTTTTTT
CASSIFRATNEKLFF
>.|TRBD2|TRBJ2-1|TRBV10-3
TGTGCCATCAGCACCCTTAGCGGGGGGTACAATGAGCAGTTCTTC
CAISTLSGGYNEQFF
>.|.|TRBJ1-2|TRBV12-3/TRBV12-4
TGTGCCAGCAGTGCCAGACTGATAGGCTACACCTTC
CASSARLIGYTF
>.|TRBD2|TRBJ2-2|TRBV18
TGTGCCAGCTCACTAGCGGGGGGCCCGAACACCGGGGAGCTGTTTTTT
CASSLAGGPNTGELFF
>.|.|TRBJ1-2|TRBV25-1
TGTGCCAGCAGTCCCCGAGTAGAGTCCGGCTACACCTTC
CASSPRVESGYTF
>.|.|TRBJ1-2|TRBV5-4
TGTGCCAGCAGCGAGGGACACCTCGTTAACTATGGCTACACCTTC
CASSEGHLVNYGYTF
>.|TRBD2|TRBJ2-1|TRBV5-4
TGTGCCAGCAGCACCGGGACTAGCTATGTCAATGAGCAGTTCTTC
CASSTGTSYVNEQFF
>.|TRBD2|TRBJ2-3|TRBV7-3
TGTGCCAGCAGCACGACATCGGGACTAGGTGGGCAAGATACGCAGTATTTT
CASSTTSGLGGQDTQYF
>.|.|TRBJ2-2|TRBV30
TGTGCCTGGGGGACTGTTCGGACCGGGGAGCTGTTTTTT
CAWGTVRTGELFF
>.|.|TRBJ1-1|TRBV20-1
TGCAGTGCTAGTCCGGGAGGCAATGAAGCTTTCTTT
CSASPGGNEAFF
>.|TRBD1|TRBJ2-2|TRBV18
TGTGCCAGCTCCCAAGGACAGGGAAACACCGGGGAGCTGTTTTTT
CASSQGQGNTGELFF
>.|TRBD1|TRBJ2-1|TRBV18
TGTGCCAGCTCACCACCCGCCGGGACAGGGGCCAGTGAGCAGTTCTTC
CASSPPAGTGASEQFF
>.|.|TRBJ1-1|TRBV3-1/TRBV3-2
TGTGCCAGCAGCCAAGATCCAAACATGAACACTGAAGCTTTCTTT
CASSQDPNMNTEAFF
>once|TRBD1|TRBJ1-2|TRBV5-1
TGCGCCAGCAGCCGTGGACAGGACAACTATGGCTACACCTTC
CASSRGQDNYGYTF
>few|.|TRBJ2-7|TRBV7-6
TGTGCCAGCAGCTTAGGTACAGGGAAGTCCTACGAGCAGTACTTC
CASSLGTGKSYEQYF
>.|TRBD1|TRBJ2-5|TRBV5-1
TGCGCCAGCAGCTTTGACAGGGAAGAGACCCAGTACTTC
CASSFDREETQYF
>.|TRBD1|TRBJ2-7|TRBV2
TGTGCCAGCAGACTCGCCGGGACAGCTGATTACGAGCAGTACTTC
CASRLAGTADYEQYF
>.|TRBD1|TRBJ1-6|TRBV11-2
TGTGCCAGCAGCTCGTTCGGGACAGAGATTTCACCCCTCCACTTT
CASSSFGTEISPLHF
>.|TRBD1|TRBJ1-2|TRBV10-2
TGCGCCAGCAGAGAGACGGGACAGGGGATGCGGGGCTACACCTTC
CASRETGQGMRGYTF
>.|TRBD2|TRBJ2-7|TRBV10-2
TGCGCCAGCAAACGAGCGGGGGGGTCCTACGAGCAGTACTTC
CASKRAGGSYEQYF
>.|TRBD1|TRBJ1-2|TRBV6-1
TGTGCCAGCAGTGTAGCGTTGCCCCAGGGGGCGCGCAATGGCTACACCTTC
CASSVALPQGARNGYTF
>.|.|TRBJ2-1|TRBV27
TGTGCCACCCCGACAGTTTACTCCTACAATGAGCAGTTCTTC
CATPTVYSYNEQFF
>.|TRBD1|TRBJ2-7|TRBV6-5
TGTGCCAGCGGGGACAGTTACTACGAGCAGTACTTC
CASGDSYYEQYF
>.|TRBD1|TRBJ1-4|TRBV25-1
TGTGCCAGCAGTGATCACAGGGGAACTAATGAAAAACTGTTTTTT
CASSDHRGTNEKLFF
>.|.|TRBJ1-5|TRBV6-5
TGTGCCAGCAGTTTTTCGCAGTATCAGCCCCAGCATTTT
CASSFSQYQPQHF
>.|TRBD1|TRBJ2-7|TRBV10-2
TGCGCCAGCATTGGGGACAGGGGTGTCGAGCAGTACTTC
CASIGDRGVEQYF
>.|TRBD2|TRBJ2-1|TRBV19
TGTGCCAGTAGTTCTAGCGGGTCCTACAATGAGCAGTTCTTC
CASSSSGSYNEQFF
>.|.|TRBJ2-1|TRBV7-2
TGTGCCAGCAGCTTATTCCCGGGGTCCGGTTACAATGAGCAGTTCTTC
CASSLFPGSGYNEQFF
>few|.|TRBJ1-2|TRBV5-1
TGCGCCAGCAGCTTGGATGTACAGGAAAATGGCTACACCTTC
CASSLDVQENGYTF
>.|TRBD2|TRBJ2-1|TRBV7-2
TGTGCCAGCAGCTCAGGGACTAGCGGCGATAATGAGCAGTTCTTC
CASSSGTSGDNEQFF
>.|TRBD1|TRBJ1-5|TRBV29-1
TGCAGCGTTGGTGGACAGGCCCATCAGCCCCAGCATTTT
CSVGGQAHQPQHF
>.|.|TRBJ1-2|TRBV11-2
TGTGCCAGCAGCCCGCAGGGCGGGGATCTTGGTGGCTACACCTTC
CASSPQGGDLGGYTF
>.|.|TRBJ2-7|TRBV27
TGTGCCAGCAGTTTAGCGGAGAGCTCCTACGAGCAGTACTTC
CASSLAESSYEQYF
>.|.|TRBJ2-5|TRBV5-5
TGTGCCAGCAGCGTCTTGGGGAGGGAGACCCAGTACTTC
CASSVLGRETQYF